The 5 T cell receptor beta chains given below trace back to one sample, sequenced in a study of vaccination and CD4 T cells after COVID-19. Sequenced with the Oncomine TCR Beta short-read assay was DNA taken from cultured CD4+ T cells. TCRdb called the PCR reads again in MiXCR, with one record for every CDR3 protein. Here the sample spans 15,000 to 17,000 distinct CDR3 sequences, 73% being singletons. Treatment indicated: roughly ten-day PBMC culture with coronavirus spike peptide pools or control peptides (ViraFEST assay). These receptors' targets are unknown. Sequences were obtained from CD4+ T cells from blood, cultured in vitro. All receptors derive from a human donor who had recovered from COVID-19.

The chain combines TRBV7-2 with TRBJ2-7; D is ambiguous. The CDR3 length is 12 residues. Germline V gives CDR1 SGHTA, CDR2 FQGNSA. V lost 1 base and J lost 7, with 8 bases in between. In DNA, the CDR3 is TGTGCCAGCAGCTTAGTCGTGGGGGAGCAGTACTTC. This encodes CASSLVVGEQYF. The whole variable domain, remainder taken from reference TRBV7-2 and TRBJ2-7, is GAGVSQSPSNKVTEKGKDVELRCDPISGHTALYWYRQSLGQGLEFLIYFQGNSAPDKSGLPSDRFSAERTGGSVSTLTIQRTQQEDSAVYLCASSLVVGEQYFGPGTRLTVT.

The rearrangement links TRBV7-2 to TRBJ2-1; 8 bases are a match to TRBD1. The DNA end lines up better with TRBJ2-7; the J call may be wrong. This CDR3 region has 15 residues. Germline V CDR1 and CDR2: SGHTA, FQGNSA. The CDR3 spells CASSLDQGAGYEQYF. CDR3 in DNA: TGTGCCAGCAGCTTAGATCAGGGGGCAGGGTACGAGCAGTACTTC.

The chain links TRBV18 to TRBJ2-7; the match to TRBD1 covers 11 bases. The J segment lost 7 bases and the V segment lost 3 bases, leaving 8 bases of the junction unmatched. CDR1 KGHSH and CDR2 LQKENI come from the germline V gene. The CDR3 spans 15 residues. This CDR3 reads CASSPPGTGGDEQYF. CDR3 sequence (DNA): TGTGCCAGCTCACCTCCGGGGACAGGGGGAGATGAGCAGTACTTC.

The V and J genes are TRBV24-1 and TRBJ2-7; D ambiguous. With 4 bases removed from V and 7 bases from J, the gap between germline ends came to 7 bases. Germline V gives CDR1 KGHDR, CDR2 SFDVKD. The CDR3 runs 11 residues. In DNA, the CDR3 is TGTGCCACCAGTGAAAAGGGAGAGCAGTACTTC. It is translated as CATSEKGEQYF.

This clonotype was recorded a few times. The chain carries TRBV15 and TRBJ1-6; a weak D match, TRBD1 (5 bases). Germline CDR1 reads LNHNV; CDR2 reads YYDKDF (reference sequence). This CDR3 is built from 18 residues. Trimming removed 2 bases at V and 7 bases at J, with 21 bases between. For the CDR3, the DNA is TGTGCCACCAGCAGAAGAGGTACGGCAGGGCTGGGAAATTCACCCCTCCACTTT. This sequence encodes CATSRRGTAGLGNSPLHF.